This T cell receptor (beta chain) was captured in a study of early T cells in non-severe SARS-CoV-2 infection. Study-wide context: Chains were unpaired, as sequencing was done on bulk RNA from unsorted whole blood. The study's findings and limits: Anti-spike CD8 specificities were favored by VDJdb matching, whose results missed private and CD4 specificities.

One entry per CDR3 protein results from TCRdb running MiXCR on the 5' RACE reads. The sample carries about 21,000 distinct CDR3 sequences, 4% to 5% recorded once. This clonotype showed up many times. Its specificity is not known. In germline, CDR1 is SEHNR, CDR2 FQNEAQ (reference sequence). Between the trimmed V and J ends, which lost 3 bases and 5 bases, there was a span of 10 bases. CDR3 length equals 13 residues. The specimen sequenced was whole blood. The receptor's source is an adult who was a healthcare worker with PCR-confirmed SARS-CoV-2 infection or an uninfected control (not recorded which). The chain is built from TRBV7-9 and TRBJ1-1, with D uncertain. CDR3 nucleotides: TGTGCCAGCAGCTTTATCGGGAAGACTGAAGCTTTCTTT. Protein sequence: CASSFIGKTEAFF.